These 15 T cell receptor beta chains were all obtained from the same sample, sequenced in a study of blood T cell repertoires in COVID-19. Sequencing was performed with immunoSEQ multiplex PCR; in TCRdb, only in-frame clones are kept and a portion is missing. The table lists 250,000 to 300,000 clones, 91% of them singletons. Material: peripheral blood. The source of these receptors is a woman aged 25 to 39 with COVID-19, enrolled during active disease.

The chain employs TRBV27 and TRBJ2-3, with 8 bases identical to TRBD2. J gave up 5 bases and V 4 bases, and 8 bases lay outside the gene matches. Germline V gene data show CDR1 as MNHEY and CDR2 as SMNVEV (reference sequence). The CDR3 totals 15 residues. The CDR3 protein is CASSYRGGPGDTQYF. The DNA for the CDR3 is TGTGCCAGCAGTTACCGGGGGGGGCCGGGAGATACGCAGTATTTT.

The DNA of the CDR3 is TGTGCCACCAGTGACCCCACAGGGACTAGCGGGTGGAACACCGGGGAGCTGTTTTTT. Amino acid sequence: CATSDPTGTSGWNTGELFF. V is TRBV24-1 and J is TRBJ2-2; TRBD2 matches 12 bases. Unmatched junction bases numbered 9, after V lost 4 bases and J lost 1 base. Germline values: CDR1 KGHDR, CDR2 SFDVKD. The CDR3 consists of 19 residues.

The rearrangement joins TRBV25-1 to TRBJ2-7; no clear D gene. The CDR3 totals 11 residues. The V gene lost 4 bases and the J gene lost 3 bases, with 4 bases spanning the gap. CDR1 and CDR2 from the germline V gene are MGHDK and SYGVNS. Here the CDR3 DNA reads TGTGCCAGCAGTGCCTACTACGAGCAGTACTTC. As protein: CASSAYYEQYF.

This clone has only one observation. This chain's CDR3 is CASSLRQRLNTEAFF. The CDR3, as DNA: TGTGCCAGCAGTTTAAGACAGAGATTGAACACTGAAGCTTTCTTT. The chain has TRBV27 and TRBJ1-1; D possibly corresponds to TRBD1 (5 bases). Between the trimmed V and J ends, which lost 2 bases and 0 bases, there was a span of 10 bases. This CDR3 region has 15 residues. CDR1 and CDR2 (germline): MNHEY, SMNVEV (reference sequence).

The chain combines TRBV6-1 with TRBJ1-3, with a weak D call TRBD1 (6 bases). V was cut by 4 bases and J by 2 bases, with 18 bases left in between. Per the germline V gene, CDR1 is MNHNS and CDR2 is SASEGT. The CDR3 covers 17 residues. CDR3 nucleotide sequence: TGTGCCAGCAGTGCATACAACAGGGTTGAGACTGGAAACACCATATATTTT. Its protein product is CASSAYNRVETGNTIYF.

The CDR3 bases are TGTGCCAGCAGTTCGACAGCCTCCTACAATGAGCAGTTCTTC. This codes for CASSSTASYNEQFF. The chain joins TRBV27 to TRBJ2-1; D perhaps matches TRBD1 (5 bases). Trimming left V 4 bases short and J 0 bases short, with 7 bases between. CDR3 length: 14 residues. Germline V gene sequence: CDR1 MNHEY, CDR2 SMNVEV (reference sequence).

This chain connects TRBV6-4 to TRBJ2-3; 9 bases map to TRBD2. Germline CDR1 MRHNA, CDR2 SNTAGT. This CDR3 contains 15 residues. V shed 3 bases, J shed 0 bases, and the junction held 1 base outside the gene matches. The CDR3 DNA is TGTGCCAGCAGTGAGCTAGCGGGAAGCACAGATACGCAGTATTTT. Translation: CASSELAGSTDTQYF.

The DNA for the CDR3 is TGTGCCAGCACCGGTAGGGGGGAAAAACTGTTTTTT. It translates to CASTGRGEKLFF. The V gene is TRBV5-5, the J gene TRBJ1-4; D perhaps matches TRBD1 (6 bases). This CDR3 has 12 amino acids. Germline loops: CDR1 SGHKS, CDR2 YYEKEE (reference sequence). Between the trimmed V and J ends, which lost 6 bases and 8 bases, there was a span of 11 bases.

The J gene is TRBJ1-2, the V gene TRBV11-2, with unresolved D. CDR1 SGHAT and CDR2 FQNNGV come from the germline V gene. Trimming pared 6 bases from V and 8 bases from J, leaving 10 bases between. The CDR3 runs 11 residues. CDR3 amino acids: CASSSTIGYTF. CDR3 in DNA: TGTGCCAGCAGTTCTACTATCGGCTACACCTTC.

This clone was recorded once. The chain carries TRBV29-1 and TRBJ1-2; 8 nucleotides line up with TRBD1. V shed 3 bases, J shed 0 bases, and the junction held 3 bases outside the gene matches. The germline V gene has CDR1 SQVTM and CDR2 ANQGSEA. This CDR3 is built from 14 residues. The CDR3 reads CSVDGTGANYGYTF. CDR3 nucleotides: TGCAGCGTTGATGGGACAGGCGCTAACTATGGCTACACCTTC.

Comments on this clone: The same CDR3 also results from other DNA sequences found in this sample. V is TRBV7-9 and J is TRBJ1-3; 7 bases are a match to TRBD1. V lost 5 bases and J lost 0; bases outside the gene matches: 4. The CDR3 has 15 residues. The germline CDR1 and CDR2 sequences are SEHNR and FQNEAQ (reference sequence). The CDR3 protein is CASSRQGPSGNTIYF. CDR3 bases: TGTGCCAGCAGCAGACAGGGCCCCTCTGGAAACACCATATATTTT.

This sequence joins TRBV29-1 and TRBJ1-6; 7 bases agree with TRBD1. The CDR3 is made up of 13 amino acids. The germline V gene has CDR1 SQVTM and CDR2 ANQGSEA. J was trimmed by 7 bases and V by 6 bases; bases with no gene match: 6. CDR3 coding DNA: TGCAGCGTGTCGACAGGGAGGAATTCACCCCTCCACTTT. Its protein is CSVSTGRNSPLHF.

The rearrangement joins TRBV11-2 to TRBJ1-2; 10 nucleotides match TRBD1. The junction had 4 bases not matched to a gene; V was cut back by 4 bases and J by 2 bases. CDR1 is SGHAT and CDR2 is FQNNGV in the germline V gene. The length of the CDR3 is 15 residues. In nucleotides, the CDR3 is TGTGCCAGCAGCTGGGACAGGGGCGGGAACTATGGCTACACCTTC. Translated, it gives CASSWDRGGNYGYTF.

The chain combines TRBV10-3 with TRBJ2-7; 11 bases line up with TRBD2. Germline CDR1 and CDR2: ENHRY and SYGVKD. Trimming took 8 bases from V and 5 from J; bases not matched to a gene: 14. The CDR3 contains 16 residues. The CDR3 bases are TGTGCCATCCTGAGGGGGCTAGCGGGAGGTGACAACGAGCAGTACTTC. Translation gives CAILRGLAGGDNEQYF.

This chain connects TRBV5-1 to TRBJ2-1; 9 nucleotides match TRBD2. Trimming removed 4 bases from V and 6 bases from J; junction bases left unmatched: 14. The CDR3 extends over 17 amino acids. CDR1 SGHRS and CDR2 YFSETQ come from the germline V gene. The chain's CDR3 is CASSPISGGRAGNEQFF. In nucleotides, the CDR3 is TGCGCCAGCAGCCCGATTAGCGGCGGGAGGGCCGGCAATGAGCAGTTCTTC.